The 16 T cell receptor beta chains presented below share a single source sample, sequenced in a study of shared clonotypes between healthy human individuals. The protocol was immunoSEQ multiplex PCR, while the TCRdb copy is restricted to in-frame clones and leaves out a portion. Among under 600,000 clones listed, approximately 95% were seen once. The sample consisted of naive CD4+ T cells sorted from blood. Indicated subset: CD45RA+ positively selected. These receptors were obtained from a woman in her twenties or thirties in good health.

The V and J genes are TRBV2 and TRBJ2-7; D remains unclear. Trimming took off 5 bases at V and 4 bases at J, with 9 bases between the two ends. Germline loops: CDR1 SNHLY, CDR2 FYNNEI. The CDR3 length is 12 residues. The CDR3 loop reads CASSSLGYEQYF. The CDR3 nucleotides are TGTGCCAGCAGTTCCCTAGGATACGAGCAGTACTTC.

The chain recombines TRBV6-5 with TRBJ1-1, with a tentative D call TRBD1 (6 bases). This CDR3 is 12 amino acids long. The ends were cut back, 4 bases at V and 7 bases at J, with 10 bases in the middle. The germline V gene has CDR1 MNHEY and CDR2 SVGAGI. The CDR3 sequence is CASSSQGIEAFF. As DNA, the CDR3 is TGTGCCAGCAGTTCTCAGGGGATTGAAGCTTTCTTT.

The rearrangement links TRBV19 to TRBJ1-2; D unresolved. This CDR3 contains 13 residues. Trimming removed 7 bases from V and 9 bases from J, with 18 bases in between. CDR1 and CDR2 from the germline V gene are LNHDA and SQIVND (reference sequence). CDR3 residues: CASNEPGLERYTF. CDR3 in DNA: TGTGCCAGTAACGAACCGGGCCTAGAGCGCTACACCTTC.

This chain connects TRBV18 to TRBJ2-7, with no clear D. The CDR3 runs 15 residues. Germline CDR1 KGHSH, CDR2 LQKENI. V gave up 6 bases and J gave up 2 bases, with 17 bases separating them. The CDR3 DNA reads as TGTGCCAGCTCCCCGTGGGCCTCTCCAACCTACGAGCAGTACTTC. It yields the protein CASSPWASPTYEQYF. The full variable domain, in which reference TRBV18 and TRBJ2-7 provide the parts outside the CDR3, is NAGVMQNPRHLVRRRGQEARLRCSPMKGHSHVYWYRQLPEEGLKFMVYLQKENIIDESGMPKERFSAEFPKEGPSILRIQQVVRGDSAAYFCASSPWASPTYEQYFGPGTRLTVT.

This chain uses TRBV5-4 with TRBJ2-1; 8 nucleotides agree with TRBD1. Germline CDR1 reads SGHNT; CDR2 reads YYREEE (reference sequence). This CDR3 region has 14 residues. J was trimmed by 5 bases and V by 8 bases; bases with no gene match: 9. CDR3 sequence (DNA): TGTGCCAGTCAGACAGGGGTCCCGCACAATGAGCAGTTCTTC. Translation gives CASQTGVPHNEQFF.

The count of this clone is one. V and J are TRBV7-2 and TRBJ2-3; D is unresolved. Germline CDR1 reads SGHTA; CDR2 reads FQGNSA. This CDR3 has 15 residues. V gave up 4 bases and J gave up 0 bases, with 11 bases separating them. CDR3 region: CASSSAAVSTDTQYF. The CDR3 coding sequence is TGTGCCAGCAGCTCAGCTGCAGTTAGCACAGATACGCAGTATTTT.

V is TRBV5-1 and J is TRBJ2-5; TRBD2 might be the D (6 bases). V was pared by 4 bases and J by 0 bases, with 16 bases between. This CDR3 spans 16 amino acids. Germline CDR1 and CDR2: SGHRS and YFSETQ. The CDR3 region has the DNA TGCGCCAGCAGCAGTGGCGGGACGGCGTACCAAGAGACCCAGTACTTC. Its protein product is CASSSGGTAYQETQYF.

The rearrangement joins TRBV6-5 to TRBJ2-1; TRBD1 is a possible D gene (6 bases). The CDR3 consists of 15 residues. Germline assignment: CDR1 MNHEY and CDR2 SVGAGI. Trimming removed 4 bases at V and 2 bases at J, with 12 bases between. CDR3 DNA sequence: TGTGCCAGCAGTTCACAGGGCCGCACCTACAATGAGCAGTTCTTC. Amino acid sequence: CASSSQGRTYNEQFF.

The chain is built from TRBV19 and TRBJ1-4; D is undetermined. Germline V lookup: CDR1 LNHDA, CDR2 SQIVND (reference sequence). With 4 bases removed from V and 8 bases from J, the gap between germline ends came to 20 bases. The CDR3 consists of 16 residues. The CDR3 region is CASSTPMVGLREKLFF. DNA of the CDR3: TGTGCCAGTAGTACCCCGATGGTAGGGCTTCGGGAAAAACTGTTTTTT.

This chain connects TRBV30 to TRBJ2-5; D is perhaps TRBD1 or TRBD2 (5 bases each). The ends were cut back, 3 bases at V and 5 bases at J, with 22 bases in the middle. The germline V gene has CDR1 GTSNPN and CDR2 SVGIG (reference sequence). The CDR3 is 16 residues long. Here the CDR3 DNA reads TGTGCCTGGAGACCAGGACTGGTGCCGGGGCATGAGACCCAGTACTTC. Residues: CAWRPGLVPGHETQYF.

The rearrangement links TRBV28 to TRBJ1-6, with D unclear. This CDR3 region has 14 residues. Trimming removed 3 bases from V and 4 bases from J, with 7 bases in between. From germline, CDR1 is MDHEN and CDR2 SYDVKM. CDR3 bases: TGTGCCAGCAGTTTTGGGAGGTATAATTCACCCCTCCACTTT. Translated: CASSFGRYNSPLHF.

The chain links TRBV11-2 to TRBJ2-5; D possibly matches TRBD1 or TRBD2 (5 bases each). The tail of the sequence fits TRBJ2-7 better, so the J call may be wrong. The CDR3 spans 15 residues. The germline V gene has CDR1 SGHAT and CDR2 FQNNGV. Here the CDR3 reads CASSPWDGPNYEQYF. CDR3 sequence (DNA): TGTGCCAGCAGCCCTTGGGACGGACCCAACTACGAGCAGTACTTC.

The J gene is TRBJ2-5, the V gene TRBV20-1; perhaps TRBD1 as D (6 bases). The DNA end is more similar to TRBJ2-7, so the J call may be wrong. CDR1 and CDR2 from the germline V gene are DFQATT and SNEGSKA (reference sequence). This CDR3 has 11 amino acids. The CDR3 bases are TGCAGTGCAAAGACAGGCTACGAGCAGTACTTC. Residues: CSAKTGYEQYF.

The CDR3 region is CASHVGAEAFF. CDR3 in DNA: TGTGCCAGCCATGTGGGGGCCGAAGCTTTCTTT. V gene TRBV27 combines with J gene TRBJ1-1; D may be TRBD1 (6 bases). The V gene lost 8 bases and the J gene lost 8 bases, with 12 bases spanning the gap. The CDR3 is 11 amino acids. The V gene's germline CDR1 is MNHEY and CDR2 SMNVEV (reference sequence).

The chain carries TRBV18 and TRBJ2-7; a weak D match, TRBD2 (5 bases). V was pared by 3 bases and J by 0 bases, with 12 bases between. The CDR3 sequence is 15 residues long. Germline V CDR1 and CDR2: KGHSH, LQKENI. CDR3 region: CASSPELGSSYEQYF. In nucleotides, the CDR3 is TGTGCCAGCTCACCTGAGTTGGGGAGCTCCTACGAGCAGTACTTC.

This clone was counted a few times. The chain combines TRBV5-1 with TRBJ1-1, with a possible D match to TRBD1 (5 bases). This CDR3 comprises 15 residues. Germline V gives CDR1 SGHRS, CDR2 YFSETQ. Trimming stripped 0 bases from V and 0 bases from J, with 9 bases between. The CDR3 protein is CASSLVTAMNTEAFF. Here the CDR3 DNA reads TGCGCCAGCAGCTTGGTGACAGCGATGAACACTGAAGCTTTCTTT.